The 24 T cell receptor beta chains in this list originate from one sample, sequenced in a study of blood T cell repertoires in COVID-19. Using immunoSEQ multiplex PCR, the repertoire was profiled, and TCRdb retains in-frame clones only, with some absent. This table holds around 170,000 clones, 80% to 90% found once. Specimen: peripheral blood. The receptors were gathered from a man younger than 35 who had recovered from COVID-19.

DNA for the CDR3: TGTGCCAGCAGGCTAGCGGGGGGATACAATGAGCAGTTCTTC. Translating it yields CASRLAGGYNEQFF. The rearrangement links TRBV28 to TRBJ2-1; 11 bases agree with TRBD2. The CDR3 loop spans 14 amino acids. The trim removed 6 bases at V and 4 bases at J, leaving 2 bases unmatched. Per germline, CDR1 MDHEN and CDR2 SYDVKM. The full variable domain, in which reference TRBV28 and TRBJ2-1 provide the parts outside the CDR3, is DVKVTQSSRYLVKRTGEKVFLECVQDMDHENMFWYRQDPGLGLRLIYFSYDVKMKEKGDIPEGYSVSREKKERFSLILESASTNQTSMYLCASRLAGGYNEQFFGPGTRLTVL.

This chain joins TRBV19 and TRBJ2-1; D uncertain. This CDR3 comprises 15 residues. Germline loops: CDR1 LNHDA, CDR2 SQIVND (reference sequence). V lost 3 bases and J lost 0, with 9 bases in between. CDR3 coding DNA: TGTGCCAGTAGTATCAGAACCGCCTCCTACAATGAGCAGTTCTTC. Protein product: CASSIRTASYNEQFF.

This rearrangement joins TRBV7-2 to TRBJ2-3; 7 nucleotides align to TRBD2. With V trimmed by 3 bases and J by 0 bases, 9 bases remained unmatched. The CDR3 consists of 17 residues. Germline CDR1 and CDR2: SGHTA and FQGNSA. For the CDR3, the DNA is TGTGCCAGCAGCTTGAGGGGATGGGGGGGAAGCACAGATACGCAGTATTTT. Amino acids: CASSLRGWGGSTDTQYF.

The chain couples TRBV7-9 to TRBJ2-3; TRBD2 is a possible D gene (7 bases). Per germline, CDR1 SEHNR and CDR2 FQNEAQ (reference sequence). V was pared by 11 bases and J by 2 bases, with 14 bases between. The CDR3 is 13 residues long. The CDR3 protein is CAEGRGATDTQYF. DNA of the CDR3: TGTGCCGAGGGCCGGGGGGCCACAGATACGCAGTATTTT.

The chain couples TRBV5-1 to TRBJ2-2, with a possible D match to TRBD2 (6 bases). Germline loops: CDR1 SGHRS, CDR2 YFSETQ. The V and J ends lost 5 bases and 0 bases respectively, with 14 bases between them. This CDR3 has 16 amino acids. The CDR3 DNA follows: TGCGCCAGCAGTCCCAGATCGGGAGCGAACACCGGGGAGCTGTTTTTT. Protein product: CASSPRSGANTGELFF.

Turning to this clone: In the same sample, other DNA sequences code for this CDR3. The chain employs TRBV27 and TRBJ1-1; D remains unclear. Trimming pared 5 bases from V and 1 base from J, leaving 11 bases between. Germline-derived CDR1 and CDR2 are MNHEY and SMNVEV (reference sequence). CDR3 length: 14 residues. CDR3 sequence: CASSLLGGNTEAFF. Here the CDR3 DNA reads TGTGCCAGCAGTCTCCTGGGAGGGAACACTGAAGCTTTCTTT.

The chain uses TRBV30 and TRBJ1-1; possibly TRBD1 for D (5 bases). Trimming shortened V by 2 bases and J by 5 bases, and 15 bases separated the two germline ends. CDR1 is GTSNPN, CDR2 SVGIG, per germline (reference sequence). This CDR3 contains 14 residues. The CDR3 loop is CAWSPDTKGTEAFF. CDR3 bases: TGTGCCTGGAGTCCGGACACCAAGGGAACTGAAGCTTTCTTT.

This clone was counted a single time. The V and J genes are TRBV19 and TRBJ1-2; 7 bases are a match to TRBD1. V shed 5 bases and J 1 base; nucleotides not matched to a gene: 7. The CDR3 contains 15 residues. Germline CDR1 is LNHDA and CDR2 is SQIVND (reference sequence). This CDR3 reads CASSASGTDNYGYTF. The CDR3 DNA reads TGTGCCAGTAGTGCCTCGGGGACAGATAACTATGGCTACACCTTC.

This clone came up a few times. The same CDR3 also results from other DNA sequences found in this sample. The rearrangement uses TRBV18 and TRBJ2-7; TRBD1 matches at 8 bases. The germline V gene encodes CDR1 KGHSH and CDR2 LQKENI. The CDR3 totals 13 residues. With 3 bases clipped from V and 3 bases from J, the junction kept 1 base outside the gene matches. The CDR3 DNA reads TGTGCCAGCTCACCGGGGACAGGCTACGAGCAGTACTTC. This codes for CASSPGTGYEQYF. Combining the CDR3 with reference TRBV18 and TRBJ2-7 gives the whole variable domain NAGVMQNPRHLVRRRGQEARLRCSPMKGHSHVYWYRQLPEEGLKFMVYLQKENIIDESGMPKERFSAEFPKEGPSILRIQQVVRGDSAAYFCASSPGTGYEQYFGPGTRLTVT.

The CDR3 sequence: CASSFRGDTQYF. For the CDR3, the DNA is TGTGCCAGCAGCTTCCGGGGAGATACGCAGTATTTT. The chain links TRBV11-3 to TRBJ2-3, with a possible D match to TRBD2 (5 bases). The V end was cut by 3 bases, the J end by 5 bases, with 6 bases between. CDR1 and CDR2 (germline): SGHNT, YENEEA. This CDR3 is built from 12 residues. Full variable domain (outside the CDR3, taken from reference TRBV11-3 and TRBJ2-3): EAGVVQSPRYKIIEKKQPVAFWCNPISGHNTLYWYLQNLGQGPELLIRYENEEAVDDSQLPKDRFSAERLKGVDSTLKIQPAELGDSAVYLCASSFRGDTQYFGPGTRLTVL.

This clone was counted a single time. The chain employs TRBV19 and TRBJ2-7; 7 bases map to TRBD1. Losses at the gene ends were 7 bases for V and 0 bases for J; bases not matched to a gene: 3. The CDR3 is 13 amino acids. Germline CDR1 reads LNHDA; CDR2 reads SQIVND (reference sequence). The CDR3 loop reads CASTDRSSYEQYF. The DNA of the CDR3 is TGTGCCAGTACGGACAGGAGCTCCTACGAGCAGTACTTC. The full variable domain, its missing parts supplied by reference TRBV19 and TRBJ2-7, is DGGITQSPKYLFRKEGQNVTLSCEQNLNHDAMYWYRQDPGQGLRLIYYSQIVNDFQKGDIAEGYSVSREKKESFPLTVTSAQKNPTAFYLCASTDRSSYEQYFGPGTRLTVT.

This sequence joins TRBV30 and TRBJ1-3; 7 nucleotides match TRBD1. The CDR3 is made up of 15 amino acids. The V gene's germline CDR1 is GTSNPN and CDR2 SVGIG (reference sequence). Losses at the gene ends were 4 bases for V and 3 bases for J; bases not matched to a gene: 9. The CDR3 loop is CAWIWKGAGGNTIYF. CDR3 nucleotide sequence: TGTGCCTGGATTTGGAAGGGGGCAGGTGGAAACACCATATATTTT.

The chain links TRBV9 to TRBJ2-1; maybe TRBD1 (5 bases). Trimming removed 4 bases from V and 3 bases from J, with 11 bases in between. The length of the CDR3 is 14 residues. CDR1 is SGDLS, CDR2 YYNGEE, per germline. The DNA of the CDR3 is TGTGCCAGCAGCATAATTGACAGCTACAATGAGCAGTTCTTC. Protein: CASSIIDSYNEQFF.

The V gene is TRBV5-1, the J gene TRBJ2-1; D not certain. The germline V gene has CDR1 SGHRS and CDR2 YFSETQ. This CDR3 has 13 residues. V was shortened by 0 bases and J by 6 bases, with 7 bases between the two germline ends. CDR3 protein: CASSLAVTNEQFF. For the CDR3, the DNA is TGCGCCAGCAGCTTGGCGGTTACCAATGAGCAGTTCTTC. Variable domain in full (rest from reference TRBV5-1 and TRBJ2-1): KAGVTQTPRYLIKTRGQQVTLSCSPISGHRSVSWYQQTPGQGLQFLFEYFSETQRNKGNFPGRFSGRQFSNSRSEMNVSTLELGDSALYLCASSLAVTNEQFFGPGTRLTVL.

CDR3 DNA: TGTGCCAGCAGTTCAAAGGAGGTCACCCCTTACAATGAGCAGTTCTTC. This gives the protein CASSSKEVTPYNEQFF. This chain uses TRBV27 with TRBJ2-1; possible D gene TRBD2, 5 bases. CDR1 and CDR2 from the germline V gene are MNHEY and SMNVEV (reference sequence). Between the trimmed V and J ends, which lost 4 bases and 4 bases, there was a span of 17 bases. CDR3 length: 16 residues.

The chain couples TRBV4-2 to TRBJ2-5; D is possibly TRBD2 (6 bases). Trimming shortened V by 5 bases and J by 5 bases, and 15 bases separated the two germline ends. In germline, CDR1 is LGHNA, CDR2 YNFKEQ. This CDR3 has 14 amino acids. The CDR3 spells CASSFRGSDETQYF. The CDR3 DNA is TGTGCCAGCAGCTTCCGGGGGAGTGATGAGACCCAGTACTTC.

This CDR3 is CASSRQGGYSYEQYF. CDR3 nucleotides: TGTGCCAGCTCTCGACAGGGGGGGTACTCCTACGAGCAGTACTTC. This rearrangement joins TRBV11-2 to TRBJ2-7; 9 bases are a match to TRBD1. Germline V gives CDR1 SGHAT, CDR2 FQNNGV. This CDR3 is built from 15 residues. The trim removed 8 bases at V and 0 bases at J, leaving 8 bases unmatched.

The chain carries TRBV5-1 and TRBJ2-7; unclear D gene. The CDR3 consists of 15 residues. Trimming removed 0 bases from V and 6 bases from J, with 16 bases in between. Germline V gene sequence: CDR1 SGHRS, CDR2 YFSETQ. The CDR3 reads CASSLDRAQDGEQYF. The CDR3 DNA reads TGCGCCAGCAGCTTGGATCGAGCGCAAGATGGCGAGCAGTACTTC.

This chain links TRBV5-6 with TRBJ2-6; TRBD1 matches 9 bases. V lost 7 bases to trimming and J lost 0 bases; unmatched junction nucleotides: 11. CDR3 length: 18 residues. Per the germline V gene, CDR1 is SGHDT and CDR2 is YYEEEE. CDR3 DNA: TGTGCCAGCCGATCCCCGACAGGGGGATTCTCTGGGGCCAACGTCCTGACTTTC. It yields the protein CASRSPTGGFSGANVLTF. The full variable domain, in which reference TRBV5-6 and TRBJ2-6 provide the parts outside the CDR3, is DAGVTQSPTHLIKTRGQQVTLRCSPKSGHDTVSWYQQALGQGPQFIFQYYEEEERQRGNFPDRFSGHQFPNYSSELNVNALLLGDSALYLCASRSPTGGFSGANVLTFGAGSRLTVL.

The chain links TRBV3-1 (or the pseudogene TRBV3-2) to TRBJ2-3; 9 positions match TRBD1. The CDR3 length is 13 residues. V shed 6 bases, J shed 6 bases, and the junction held 4 bases outside the gene matches. Per the germline V gene, CDR1 is LGHDT and CDR2 is YNNKEL (reference sequence). The CDR3 is CASRQGAGDTQYF. The CDR3 DNA follows: TGTGCCAGCAGACAGGGGGCAGGGGATACGCAGTATTTT.

The chain carries TRBV5-1 and TRBJ1-5; D is ambiguous. Deletions cut 0 bases from V and 5 bases from J, with 6 bases between. Germline-derived CDR1 and CDR2 are SGHRS and YFSETQ. This CDR3 has 13 amino acids. The CDR3 DNA follows: TGCGCCAGCAGCTTGGTGCCGGATCAGCCCCAGCATTTT. This translates into CASSLVPDQPQHF. The entire variable domain, with the rest obtained from reference TRBV5-1 and TRBJ1-5, is as follows: KAGVTQTPRYLIKTRGQQVTLSCSPISGHRSVSWYQQTPGQGLQFLFEYFSETQRNKGNFPGRFSGRQFSNSRSEMNVSTLELGDSALYLCASSLVPDQPQHFGDGTRLSIL.

This rearrangement joins TRBV5-6 to TRBJ1-5; 9 positions agree with TRBD1. The germline gives CDR1 SGHDT, CDR2 YYEEEE. This CDR3 contains 17 residues. V dropped 0 bases and J dropped 8; count of bases not matched to a gene: 12. Here the CDR3 reads CASSLGRGTGSSKPQHF. The CDR3 nucleotides are TGTGCCAGCAGCTTGGGGAGAGGGACAGGGTCTAGTAAGCCCCAGCATTTT.

This clone was picked up a small number of times. This rearrangement joins TRBV12-3 or TRBV12-4 to TRBJ2-5, with a tentative D call TRBD2 (6 bases). The length of the CDR3 is 13 residues. Trimming pared 6 bases from V and 5 bases from J, leaving 13 bases between. The CDR3 nucleotides are TGTGCCAGCAGCCGACTAGGCGGGGAGACCCAGTACTTC. Its protein product is CASSRLGGETQYF.

This sequence joins TRBV7-6 and TRBJ2-7, with 9 bases identical to TRBD2. Losses at the gene ends were 5 bases for V and 2 bases for J; bases not matched to a gene: 7. Per the germline V gene, CDR1 is SGHVS and CDR2 is FNYEAQ. The CDR3 has 15 amino acids. CDR3 sequence: CASSETSGVTYEQYF. CDR3 DNA sequence: TGTGCCAGCAGCGAGACTAGCGGTGTAACCTACGAGCAGTACTTC.